A selection of T cell receptor beta chains follows, all from one sample in a study of blood T cell repertoires in COVID-19. TCRdb's table, derived via immunoSEQ multiplex PCR, lists solely in-frame clones and lacks some. The sample lists about 220,000 clones, roughly 85% occurring once. Material: peripheral blood. The receptors here all came from a man in his fifties who had recovered from COVID-19. CDR3s include the opening cysteine and the closing phenylalanine or tryptophan. A D gene is named only where the DNA matches it firmly. Clone sizes are given selectively: once, few, many, or a class where the clone is expanded.

j_call d_call clone_size v_call cdr3_nt cdr3_aa
TRBJ2-7 - - TRBV4-1 TGCGCCAGCAGCCAAGATGCTGGTTTAGTACCGGAGCAGTACTTC CASSQDAGLVPEQYF
TRBJ2-2 - - TRBV18 TGTGCCAGCTCACCACCAGGAGACTGGGTTGTCCCCGGGGAGCTGTTTTTT CASSPPGDWVVPGELFF
TRBJ1-1 TRBD1 - TRBV3-1/TRBV3-2 TGTGCCAGCAGCCAAGCCGGGGGACAGCGTGAAGCTTTCTTT CASSQAGGQREAFF
TRBJ2-5 - - TRBV5-5 TGTGCCAGCAGCTTTTCAAGGACTGCTAGAGAGACCCAGTACTTC CASSFSRTARETQYF
TRBJ2-3 TRBD2 - TRBV19 TGTGCCAGTAGTAGCCTAGCGGGTAAAGGGGATACGCAGTATTTT CASSSLAGKGDTQYF
TRBJ1-1 TRBD1 - TRBV27 TGTGCCAGCAGTTTATCGGGACAGGGGGACACTGAAGCTTTCTTT CASSLSGQGDTEAFF
TRBJ1-5 - - TRBV10-3 TGTGCCATCGGTGCGACAGCCGAAACTCATCAGCCCCAGCATTTT CAIGATAETHQPQHF
TRBJ1-3 TRBD1 - TRBV28 TGTGCCAGCAGTACCGCAGCGGGACAGGGAGGAAACACCATATATTTT CASSTAAGQGGNTIYF
TRBJ1-1 - - TRBV14 TGTGCCAGCAGCCAAGAAAGTACAGGGTGGGACACTGAAGCTTTCTTT CASSQESTGWDTEAFF
TRBJ2-7 - - TRBV7-9 TGTGCCAGCAGCTTAGGGGGTACGGACACCCAATACTTC CASSLGGTDTQYF
TRBJ2-3 TRBD2 - TRBV27 TGTGCCAGCAGTTTAGTCCGGGCGGGAGTTGGGGCAGATACGCAGTATTTT CASSLVRAGVGADTQYF
TRBJ2-7 - - TRBV18 TGTGCCAGCTCACCATGGGCAGGGGAGACCTACGAGCAGTACTTC CASSPWAGETYEQYF
TRBJ2-3 TRBD2 - TRBV5-8 TGTGCCAGCAGCTTGCTTGGGACTAGCGTATCTAGCACAGATACGCAGTATTTT CASSLLGTSVSSTDTQYF
TRBJ2-7 - - TRBV5-5 TGTGCCAGCAGCGAAGACAGGCTGTGGGAGCAGTACTTC CASSEDRLWEQYF
TRBJ1-5 TRBD1 once TRBV6-1 TGTGCCAGCAGTGGAGGGGACAGGGGGCTTAGCAATCAGCCCCAGCATTTT CASSGGDRGLSNQPQHF
TRBJ2-1 TRBD2 - TRBV7-2 TGTGCCAGCAGGTCGGCTCCTAGCGGGATTTTCTGGCAGTTCTTC CASRSAPSGIFWQFF
TRBJ2-6 - - TRBV28 TGTGCCAGCACCCGACAGAGCTCTGGGGCCAACGTCCTGACTTTC CASTRQSSGANVLTF
TRBJ1-5 TRBD1 - TRBV4-2 TGTGCCAGCAGCCAAGGTGGGACAGGGTTCAATCAGCCCCAGCATTTT CASSQGGTGFNQPQHF
TRBJ2-7 - - TRBV6-6 TGTGCCAGCAGTAATCCCCTCCTCGGAGACGACGAGCAGTACTTC CASSNPLLGDDEQYF